This record covers a single T cell receptor beta chain. Via MiXCR, TCRdb re-called the PCR reads, giving one row per CDR3 protein. This sample has approximately 550,000 distinct CDR3 sequences, with roughly 23% found just once. The CDR3 covers 16 residues. CDR1 and CDR2 (germline): SGHTA, FQGTGA. The ends lost 1 base at V and 3 bases at J; junction bases unmatched: 5. This entry belongs to a study of molecular identifiers for immune sequencing clone quantification. The V call is TRBV7-3, the J call TRBJ2-5; 10 bases are shared with TRBD2. This receptor was identified in a human donor in good health. Some libraries in this study had Jurkat cell RNA spiked in. Sequencing was carried out using naive CD8+ T cells from blood, with Jurkat cell RNA spiked in. As for subset: FACS-sorted CD8+CD4-CCR7+CD45RA+ naive T cells. The CDR3 protein is CASSLMGLAGEETQYF. Here the CDR3 DNA reads TGTGCCAGCAGCTTAATGGGGCTAGCGGGAGAAGAGACCCAGTACTTC.